This TCR beta chain is from a study of blood T cell repertoires in COVID-19. The CDR3 spans 15 residues. V was pared by 6 bases and J by 0 bases, with 12 bases between. Per the germline V gene, CDR1 is MDHEN and CDR2 is SYDVKM. Generated by immunoSEQ multiplex PCR, the TCRdb table keeps only in-frame clones and is missing some. The table lists tens of thousands of clones, 78% of them singletons, with approximately 6.3% in the top ten. Specimen: peripheral blood. This rearrangement joins TRBV28 to TRBJ1-3; unclear D gene. This receptor was obtained from a man aged 70 or older with COVID-19, enrolled during active disease. The CDR3 spells CASRPLASSGNTIYF. The CDR3 region has the DNA TGTGCCAGCAGACCATTGGCAAGCTCTGGAAACACCATATATTTT.